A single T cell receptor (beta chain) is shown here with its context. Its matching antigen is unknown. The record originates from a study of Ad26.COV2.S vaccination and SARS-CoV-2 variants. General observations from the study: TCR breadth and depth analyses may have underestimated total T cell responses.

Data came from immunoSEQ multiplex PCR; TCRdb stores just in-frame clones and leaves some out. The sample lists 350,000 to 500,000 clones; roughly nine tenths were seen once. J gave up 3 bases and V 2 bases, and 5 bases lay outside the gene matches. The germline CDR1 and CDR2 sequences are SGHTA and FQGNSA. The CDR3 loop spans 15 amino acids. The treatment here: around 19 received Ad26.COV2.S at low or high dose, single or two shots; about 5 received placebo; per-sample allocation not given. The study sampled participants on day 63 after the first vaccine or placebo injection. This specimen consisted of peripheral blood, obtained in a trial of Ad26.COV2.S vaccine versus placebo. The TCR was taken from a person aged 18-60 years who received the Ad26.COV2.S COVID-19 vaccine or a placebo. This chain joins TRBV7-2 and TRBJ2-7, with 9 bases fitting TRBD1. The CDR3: CASSLSLDRGYEQYV. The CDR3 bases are TGTGCCAGCAGCTTAAGCTTGGACAGGGGCTACGAGCAGTACGTC.